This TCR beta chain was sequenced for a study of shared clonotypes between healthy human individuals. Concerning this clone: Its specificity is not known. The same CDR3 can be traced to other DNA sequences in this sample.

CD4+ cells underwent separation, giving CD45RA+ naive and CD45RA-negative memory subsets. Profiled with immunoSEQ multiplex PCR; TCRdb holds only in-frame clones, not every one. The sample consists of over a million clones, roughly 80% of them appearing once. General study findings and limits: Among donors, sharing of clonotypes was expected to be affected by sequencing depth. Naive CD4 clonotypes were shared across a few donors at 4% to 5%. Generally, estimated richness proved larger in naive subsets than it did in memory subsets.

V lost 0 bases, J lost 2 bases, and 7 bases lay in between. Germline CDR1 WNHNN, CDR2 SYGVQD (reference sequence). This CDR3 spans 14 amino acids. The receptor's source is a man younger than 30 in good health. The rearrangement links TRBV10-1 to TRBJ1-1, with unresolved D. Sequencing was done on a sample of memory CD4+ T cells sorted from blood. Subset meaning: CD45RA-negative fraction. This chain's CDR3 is CASSESSGNTEAFF. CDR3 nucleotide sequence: TGCGCCAGCAGTGAGTCCTCAGGAAACACTGAAGCTTTCTTT.